The clone carrying this T cell receptor beta chain was seen many times. Its antigen remains unknown. The record originates from a study of T cell repertoires in cytomegalovirus infection. Overall study results and limits: HLA-C-restricted, CMV-specific TCR beta clonotypes were dominant ex vivo.

CDR3 length: 15 amino acids. V lost 1 base, J lost 4 bases, and 13 bases lay in between. Germline CDR1 SGHTA, CDR2 FQGNSA. One entry per CDR3 protein, called by TCRdb with MiXCR from the reads. The sample lists 250,000 to 300,000 distinct CDR3 sequences; approximately 10% were seen once. The chain combines TRBV7-2 with TRBJ1-1, with a weak D call TRBD1 (5 bases). Sequenced: PBMCs. This receptor was taken from a human donor in good health (CMV status not recorded). Some clones in this sample may be carry-over from other donors' samples. The chain's CDR3 is CASSLVRGAGTEAFF. The CDR3 DNA is TGTGCCAGCAGCTTAGTGAGGGGCGCCGGCACTGAAGCTTTCTTT. The whole variable domain, remainder taken from reference TRBV7-2 and TRBJ1-1, is GAGVSQSPSNKVTEKGKDVELRCDPISGHTALYWYRQSLGQGLEFLIYFQGNSAPDKSGLPSDRFSAERTGGSVSTLTIQRTQQEDSAVYLCASSLVRGAGTEAFFGQGTRLTVV.